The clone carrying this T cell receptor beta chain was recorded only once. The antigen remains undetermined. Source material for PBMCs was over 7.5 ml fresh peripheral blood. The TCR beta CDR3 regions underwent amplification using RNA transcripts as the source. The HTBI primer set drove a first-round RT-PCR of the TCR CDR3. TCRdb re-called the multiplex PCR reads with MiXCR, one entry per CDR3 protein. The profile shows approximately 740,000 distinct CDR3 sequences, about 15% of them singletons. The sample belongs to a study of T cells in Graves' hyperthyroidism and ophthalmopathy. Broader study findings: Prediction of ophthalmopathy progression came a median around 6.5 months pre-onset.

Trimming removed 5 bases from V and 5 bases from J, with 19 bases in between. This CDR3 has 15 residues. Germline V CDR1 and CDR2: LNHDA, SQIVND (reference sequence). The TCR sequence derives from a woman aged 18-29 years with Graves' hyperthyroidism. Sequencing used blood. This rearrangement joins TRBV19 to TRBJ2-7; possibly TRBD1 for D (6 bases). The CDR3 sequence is CASSWTDRHPNEQYF. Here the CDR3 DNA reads TGTGCCAGTAGTTGGACAGACAGACACCCCAACGAGCAGTACTTC.